This T cell receptor (beta chain) was identified in a study of sequential checkpoint blockade in melanoma. Overall study: Both treatment sequences were followed by maintenance nivolumab.

The V gene's germline CDR1 is SGHVS and CDR2 FQNEAQ. CDR3 length: 15 amino acids. V shed 4 bases and J 7 bases; nucleotides not matched to a gene: 3. TCRdb keeps only in-frame clones here, not all; method: immunoSEQ multiplex PCR. The sample records about 18,000 clones, approximately 74% being singletons. Regarding treatment: randomized to nivolumab then ipilimumab (arm A) or the reverse (arm B). No patient had prior DNA-damaging chemotherapy. The receptor's source is a human donor with melanoma. The chain combines TRBV7-8 with TRBJ2-1, with 14 positions matching TRBD2. The input for sequencing was CD8+ T cells sorted from blood (inferred from file names), taken from a patient given nivolumab and ipilimumab in sequence. The CDR3 loop reads CASSSGLAGVNEQFF. The CDR3 nucleotides read TGTGCCAGCAGCTCGGGACTAGCGGGAGTAAATGAGCAGTTCTTC.